What follows are 24 T cell receptor beta chains derived from one specimen sequenced in a study of early T cells in non-severe SARS-CoV-2 infection. A single record per CDR3 protein comes from TCRdb applying MiXCR to the 5' RACE reads. The sample records under 50,000 distinct CDR3 sequences, 23% being singletons. Sequences were derived from whole blood, sampled at baseline. The receptors stem from an adult who was a healthcare worker with PCR-confirmed SARS-CoV-2 infection or an uninfected control (not recorded which).

A few counts support this clonotype. V and J are TRBV7-2 and TRBJ2-3; the match to TRBD2 covers 7 bases. From germline, CDR1 is SGHTA and CDR2 FQGNSA. There are 15 residues in the CDR3. V was pared by 3 bases and J by 0 bases, with 3 bases of the junction left unmatched. The CDR3 nucleotides are TGTGCCAGCAGCTTCAGCGGGGCTAGCACAGATACGCAGTATTTT. Its translation: CASSFSGASTDTQYF.

This clonotype has only a few counts. The chain has TRBV6-2 or TRBV6-3 and TRBJ2-5; either TRBD1 or TRBD2 may fit D (5 bases each). V dropped 6 bases and J dropped 7 bases, with 18 bases sitting between them. This CDR3 has 14 residues. Germline V gives CDR1 MNHEY, CDR2 SVGEGT. The CDR3 loop reads CASSPTGQGGTQYF. The CDR3 DNA sequence: TGTGCCAGCAGCCCTACGGGGCAAGGAGGGACCCAGTACTTC.

This clonotype has just a few counts. The chain is built from TRBV20-1 and TRBJ1-6; the D gene is possibly TRBD1 (5 bases). The CDR3 is made up of 14 amino acids. Deletions cut 5 bases from V and 6 bases from J, with 14 bases between. Germline lookup yields CDR1 DFQATT and CDR2 SNEGSKA (reference sequence). The CDR3, as DNA: TGCAGTGCTCCCTCCGGGGGTGGTAATTCACCCCTCCACTTT. Translating gives CSAPSGGGNSPLHF.

V and J are TRBV6-2 or TRBV6-3 and TRBJ1-1; unclear D gene. CDR3 length: 13 residues. Germline CDR1 MNHEY, CDR2 SVGEGT. V lost 0 bases and J 6 bases, leaving 8 bases between the germline ends. The CDR3 DNA reads TGTGCCAGCAGTTACTCCCGGGGTTCTGAAGCTTTCTTT. This codes for CASSYSRGSEAFF.

In its sample, this clonotype was seen a few times. The J gene is TRBJ2-7, the V gene TRBV4-3; D is unresolved. The CDR3 length is 13 residues. V was trimmed by 3 bases and J by 3 bases, leaving 9 bases between them. Germline-derived CDR1 and CDR2 are LGHNA and YSLEER. CDR3 sequence: CASSHELGYEQYF. DNA for the CDR3: TGCGCCAGCAGCCATGAACTGGGCTACGAGCAGTACTTC.

This clonotype was seen a few times. The chain is built from TRBV20-1 and TRBJ2-5; perhaps TRBD2 as D (6 bases). Trimming took 3 bases from V and 4 from J, leaving 15 bases between them. The CDR3 has 14 amino acids. Germline CDR1 and CDR2: DFQATT and SNEGSKA (reference sequence). The CDR3 spells CSASSGGDSETQYF. The CDR3 DNA is TGCAGTGCTAGTTCCGGAGGGGATTCAGAGACCCAGTACTTC.

CDR3 residues: CASISVGGTEEAFF. In DNA form, the CDR3 reads TGCGCCAGCATTTCCGTCGGGGGCACTGAAGAGGCTTTCTTT. The rearrangement uses TRBV10-2 and TRBJ1-1, with D perhaps TRBD1 (6 bases). The CDR3 is 14 residues long. CDR1 is WSHSY, CDR2 SAAADI, per germline. V shed 7 bases and J shed 11 bases, with 23 bases lying between them.

The chain has TRBV20-1 and TRBJ2-5; 9 bases line up with TRBD2. Trimming removed 5 bases from V and 1 base from J; junction bases left unmatched: 5. This CDR3 region has 14 residues. Germline V CDR1 and CDR2: DFQATT, SNEGSKA (reference sequence). The DNA of the CDR3 is TGCAGTGCTTCCCTAGCGGGGACCCAAGAGACCCAGTACTTC. This translates into CSASLAGTQETQYF.

The rearrangement uses TRBV7-9 and TRBJ2-2; D unclear. The V end lost 7 bases, the J end lost 3 bases, and 6 bases lay between the germline ends. Germline CDR1 is SEHNR and CDR2 is FQNEAQ (reference sequence). The length of the CDR3 is 12 residues. The CDR3 DNA sequence: TGTGCCAGCATCGGCGACACCGGGGAGCTGTTTTTT. Translated, it gives CASIGDTGELFF.

This clonotype was observed a few times. J is TRBJ2-5 and V is TRBV3-1; weak D call: TRBD1 (6 bases). Trimming shortened V by 1 base and J by 2 bases, and 11 bases separated the two germline ends. The CDR3 runs to 15 residues. CDR1 is LGHDT and CDR2 is YNNKEL in the germline V gene (reference sequence). For the CDR3, the DNA is TGTGCCAGCAGCCAAGGGCTGGACAGACAAGAGACCCAGTACTTC. As protein: CASSQGLDRQETQYF.

V gene TRBV15 combines with J gene TRBJ2-5, with TRBD1 matching over 10 bases. The CDR3 has 16 residues. Germline V gives CDR1 LNHNV, CDR2 YYDKDF (reference sequence). Trimming cost V 5 bases and J 5 bases; bases outside gene matches: 11. CDR3 region: CATSRGRQGARETQYF. DNA for the CDR3: TGTGCCACCAGCCGAGGGCGACAGGGGGCGAGGGAGACCCAGTACTTC.

The DNA for the CDR3 is TGTGCCAGCAGTTTACTCGGGACTAGCGGGAATGAGCAGTTCTTC. This encodes CASSLLGTSGNEQFF. This chain uses TRBV12-3 or TRBV12-4 with TRBJ2-1, with TRBD2 matching over 12 bases. The CDR3 spans 15 residues. V was pared by 2 bases and J by 7 bases, with 3 bases of the junction left unmatched.

This clonotype was picked up a small number of times. J is TRBJ1-5 and V is TRBV23-1; D is unclear. TRBV23-1 is classed as an ORF, of uncertain function. The germline V and J ends were trimmed by 0 bases and 0 bases, with 12 bases remaining between them. The CDR3 is 17 residues long. The CDR3 sequence: CASSQSGWPYSNQPQHF. In DNA form, the CDR3 reads TGCGCCAGCAGTCAATCGGGCTGGCCATATAGCAATCAGCCCCAGCATTTT.

This clonotype was counted only a few times. The rearrangement links TRBV18 to TRBJ2-2; TRBD1 agrees at 7 bases. The junction had 3 bases not matched to a gene; V was cut back by 3 bases and J by 5 bases. The germline V gene encodes CDR1 KGHSH and CDR2 LQKENI. The CDR3 sequence is 14 residues long. DNA of the CDR3: TGTGCCAGCTCACCTGTGACAGGGACCGGGGAGCTGTTTTTT. Translating it yields CASSPVTGTGELFF. Full variable domain (missing parts from reference TRBV18 and TRBJ2-2): NAGVMQNPRHLVRRRGQEARLRCSPMKGHSHVYWYRQLPEEGLKFMVYLQKENIIDESGMPKERFSAEFPKEGPSILRIQQVVRGDSAAYFCASSPVTGTGELFFGEGSRLTVL.

This chain uses TRBV5-5 with TRBJ1-1; possibly TRBD1 for D (6 bases). Germline V gene lookup returns CDR1 SGHKS and CDR2 YYEKEE (reference sequence). This CDR3 is built from 15 residues. Trimming left V 0 bases short and J 3 bases short, with 12 bases between. The CDR3 region has the DNA TGTGCCAGCAGCTTGGGATTAGGGGGATACACTGAAGCTTTCTTT. It is translated as CASSLGLGGYTEAFF.

This clonotype was observed a few times. An end of the junction does not agree with germline; a read error may underlie this. The chain employs TRBV6-6 and TRBJ2-5; D not certain. Germline V gives CDR1 MNHNY, CDR2 SVGAGI (reference sequence). The length of the CDR3 is 10 residues. The DNA of the CDR3 is TGTGCCAGCAACCAAGGGACCCAGTACTTC. Translating it yields CASNQGTQYF.

A few counts support this clonotype. The rearrangement links TRBV10-2 to TRBJ1-2; D remains unclear. Germline V lookup: CDR1 WSHSY, CDR2 SAAADI. Trimming removed 3 bases at V and 5 bases at J, with 10 bases between. The CDR3 is made up of 13 amino acids. This CDR3 reads CASSEETVYGYTF. Written as DNA, the CDR3 is TGCGCCAGCAGTGAAGAGACCGTATATGGCTACACCTTC.

The CDR3 DNA reads as TGTGCCAGTCCGGGACGCATGGGCGCGGAGACCCAGTACTTC. It translates to CASPGRMGAETQYF. The V and J genes are TRBV12-3 or TRBV12-4 and TRBJ2-5, with D perhaps TRBD1 or TRBD2 (5 bases each). The germline V and J ends were trimmed by 9 bases and 5 bases, with 19 bases remaining between them. The CDR3 is 14 residues long.

The chain joins TRBV19 to TRBJ1-5, with a possible D match to TRBD1 (5 bases). Germline lookup yields CDR1 LNHDA and CDR2 SQIVND (reference sequence). This CDR3 is 13 amino acids long. Between the trimmed V and J ends, which lost 8 bases and 5 bases, there was a span of 13 bases. The CDR3 loop reads CASRGDPYQPQHF. In DNA form, the CDR3 reads TGTGCCAGTCGCGGGGACCCATATCAGCCCCAGCATTTT.

The rearrangement uses TRBV18 and TRBJ1-5; D ambiguous. This CDR3 contains 17 residues. The germline gives CDR1 KGHSH, CDR2 LQKENI. The ends were cut back, 6 bases at V and 1 base at J, with 19 bases in the middle. CDR3 loop: CASSQNGIFGSNQPQHF. The CDR3 bases are TGTGCCAGCTCCCAAAACGGGATTTTTGGGAGCAATCAGCCCCAGCATTTT.

The rearrangement uses TRBV24-1 and TRBJ1-5; D possibly corresponds to TRBD1 (6 bases). V lost 3 bases and J 0 bases, leaving 29 bases between the germline ends. The CDR3 sequence is 22 residues long. Germline V gives CDR1 KGHDR, CDR2 SFDVKD. CDR3: CATSDPPLRDIAYRYSNQPQHF. CDR3 DNA sequence: TGTGCCACCAGTGATCCACCGCTGCGGGACATCGCCTACCGGTATAGCAATCAGCCCCAGCATTTT.

This clonotype has ten or more counts. The chain joins TRBV11-2 to TRBJ2-3; TRBD2 aligns across 12 bases. Germline V CDR1 and CDR2: SGHAT, FQNNGV. The CDR3 is 16 amino acids. J was trimmed by 5 bases and V by 5 bases; bases with no gene match: 8. The CDR3 DNA reads as TGTGCCAGCAGCCTCGGACTAGCGGGGCCGGGAGATACGCAGTATTTT. Residues: CASSLGLAGPGDTQYF. Full variable domain (missing parts from reference TRBV11-2 and TRBJ2-3): EAGVAQSPRYKIIEKRQSVAFWCNPISGHATLYWYQQILGQGPKLLIQFQNNGVVDDSQLPKDRFSAERLKGVDSTLKIQPAKLEDSAVYLCASSLGLAGPGDTQYFGPGTRLTVL.

This clonotype has a handful of counts. The CDR3 nucleotides read TGTGCCAGCAGTCCGGGACGGGGAAAACTGTTTTTT. Its translation is CASSPGRGKLFF. The chain combines TRBV12-3 or TRBV12-4 with TRBJ1-4; weak D call: TRBD1 (5 bases). The CDR3 covers 12 residues. The V and J ends lost 5 bases and 10 bases respectively, with 11 bases between them.

Only a few counts were recorded for this clonotype. The chain recombines TRBV5-6 with TRBJ2-1, with D possibly TRBD1 on 5 matching bases. Germline loops: CDR1 SGHDT, CDR2 YYEEEE. V was trimmed by 1 base and J by 0 bases, leaving 17 bases between them. The CDR3 length is 18 residues. CDR3: CASSLPWAGLSSYNEQFF. The CDR3 region has the DNA TGTGCCAGCAGCTTGCCGTGGGCAGGGCTGAGCTCCTACAATGAGCAGTTCTTC.